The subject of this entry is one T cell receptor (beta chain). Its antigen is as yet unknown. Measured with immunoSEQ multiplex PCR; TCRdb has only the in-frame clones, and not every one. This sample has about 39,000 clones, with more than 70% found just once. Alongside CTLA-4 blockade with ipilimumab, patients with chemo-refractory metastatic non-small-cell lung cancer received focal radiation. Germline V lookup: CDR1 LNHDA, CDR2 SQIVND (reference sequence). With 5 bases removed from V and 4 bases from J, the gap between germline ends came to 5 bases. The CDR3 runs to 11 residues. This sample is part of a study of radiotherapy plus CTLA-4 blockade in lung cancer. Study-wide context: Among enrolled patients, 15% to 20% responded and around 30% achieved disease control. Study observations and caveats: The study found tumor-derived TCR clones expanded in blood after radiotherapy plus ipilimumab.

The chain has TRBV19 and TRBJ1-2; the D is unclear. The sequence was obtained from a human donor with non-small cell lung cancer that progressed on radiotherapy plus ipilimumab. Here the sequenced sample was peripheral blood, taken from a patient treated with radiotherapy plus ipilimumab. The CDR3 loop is CASSSSYGYTF. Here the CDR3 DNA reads TGTGCCAGTAGTTCGTCCTATGGCTACACCTTC.